This T cell receptor beta chain was sequenced during a study of CD8 T cells in Susac syndrome. Germline values: CDR1 DFQATT, CDR2 SNEGSKA (reference sequence). The CDR3 is 14 residues long. The V gene lost 3 bases and the J gene lost 0 bases, with 11 bases spanning the gap. Reverse transcription of 0.5 to 1 ug RNA was performed with random hexamers. The TCR beta CDR3 was amplified by immunoSEQ multiplex PCR across 54 Vbeta, 13 Jbeta. TCRdb processed the immunoSEQ multiplex PCR reads anew with MiXCR; each CDR3 protein has one entry. The sample comprises some 150,000 distinct CDR3 sequences, around 95% of which are singletons, and 0.15% rests with the top ten. The multiple sclerosis controls were treatment-naive patients affected by stable or active relapsing-remitting disease. TEMRA cells were FACS-enriched, unlike CD8+ and CD4+ T cells, which were negatively isolated.

The chain combines TRBV20-1 with TRBJ1-1; D is possibly TRBD1 (5 bases). Sequencing was carried out using CD8+ T cells from PBMCs. This TCR was sampled from a human donor with multiple sclerosis. The CDR3 DNA reads TGCAGTGCTAGGACAGTTGAAATGAACACTGAAGCTTTCTTT. Residues: CSARTVEMNTEAFF.